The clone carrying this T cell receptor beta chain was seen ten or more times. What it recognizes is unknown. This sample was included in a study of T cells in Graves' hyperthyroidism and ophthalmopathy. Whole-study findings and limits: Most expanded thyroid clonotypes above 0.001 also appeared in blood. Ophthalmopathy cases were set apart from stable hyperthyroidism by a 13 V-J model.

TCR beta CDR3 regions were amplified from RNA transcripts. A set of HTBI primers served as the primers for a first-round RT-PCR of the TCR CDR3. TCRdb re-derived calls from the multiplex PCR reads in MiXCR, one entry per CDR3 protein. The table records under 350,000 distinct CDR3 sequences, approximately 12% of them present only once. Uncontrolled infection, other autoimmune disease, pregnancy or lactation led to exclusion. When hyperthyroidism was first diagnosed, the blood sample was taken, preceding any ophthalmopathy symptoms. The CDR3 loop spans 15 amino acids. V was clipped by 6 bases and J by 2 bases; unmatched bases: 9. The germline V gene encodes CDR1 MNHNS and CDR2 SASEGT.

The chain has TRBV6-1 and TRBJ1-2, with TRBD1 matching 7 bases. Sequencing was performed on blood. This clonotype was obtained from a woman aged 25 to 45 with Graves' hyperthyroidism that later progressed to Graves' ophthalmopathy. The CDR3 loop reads CASSHEGRGNYGYTF. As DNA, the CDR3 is TGTGCCAGCAGCCACGAGGGCAGGGGGAACTATGGCTACACCTTC.